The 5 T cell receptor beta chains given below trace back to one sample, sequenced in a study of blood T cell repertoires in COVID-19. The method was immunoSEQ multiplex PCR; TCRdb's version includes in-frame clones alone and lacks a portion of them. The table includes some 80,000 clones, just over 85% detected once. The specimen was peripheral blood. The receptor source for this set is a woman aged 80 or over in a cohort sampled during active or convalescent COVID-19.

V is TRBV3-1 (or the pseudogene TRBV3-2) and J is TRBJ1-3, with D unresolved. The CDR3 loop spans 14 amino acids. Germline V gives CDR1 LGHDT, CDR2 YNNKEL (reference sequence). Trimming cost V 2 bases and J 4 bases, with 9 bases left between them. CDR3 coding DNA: TGTGCCAGCAGCCAACGGGGAACAGGAAACACCATATATTTT. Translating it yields CASSQRGTGNTIYF.

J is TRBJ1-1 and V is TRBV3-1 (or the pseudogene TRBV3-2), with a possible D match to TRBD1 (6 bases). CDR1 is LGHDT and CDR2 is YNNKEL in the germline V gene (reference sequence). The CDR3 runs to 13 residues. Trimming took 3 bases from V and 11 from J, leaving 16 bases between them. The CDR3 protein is CASSQTPDRTAFF. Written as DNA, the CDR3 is TGTGCCAGCAGCCAGACCCCCGACAGGACGGCTTTCTTT.

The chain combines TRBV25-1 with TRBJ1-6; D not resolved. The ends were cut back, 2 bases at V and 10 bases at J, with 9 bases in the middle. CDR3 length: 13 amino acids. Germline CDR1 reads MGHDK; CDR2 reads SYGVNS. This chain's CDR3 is CASSERHGSPLHF. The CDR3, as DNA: TGTGCCAGCAGTGAAAGACACGGATCACCCCTCCACTTT.

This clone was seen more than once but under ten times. The CDR3: CASSVNSYNEQFF. The CDR3 DNA reads TGTGCCAGCAGTGTAAACTCCTACAATGAGCAGTTCTTC. This chain uses TRBV2 with TRBJ2-1; D ambiguous. CDR3 length: 13 residues. The V end lost 4 bases, the J end lost 0 bases, and 4 bases lay between the germline ends. Germline CDR1 is SNHLY and CDR2 is FYNNEI. Looking up the rest from reference TRBV2 and TRBJ2-1 gives the full variable domain: EPEVTQTPSHQVTQMGQEVILRCVPISNHLYFYWYRQILGQKVEFLVSFYNNEISEKSEIFDDQFSVERPDGSNFTLKIRSTKLEDSAMYFCASSVNSYNEQFFGPGTRLTVL.

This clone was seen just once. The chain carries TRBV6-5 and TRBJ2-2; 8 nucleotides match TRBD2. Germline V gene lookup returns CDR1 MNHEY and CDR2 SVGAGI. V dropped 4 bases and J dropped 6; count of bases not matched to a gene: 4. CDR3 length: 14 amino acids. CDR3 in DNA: TGTGCCAGCAGTTCCGGACTAGCTGCCGGGGAGCTGTTTTTT. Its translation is CASSSGLAAGELFF.